Presented here are 25 T cell receptor beta chains from one specimen sequenced in a study of CD8 T cells in ankylosing spondylitis. Antigens of these TCRs are unknown. TCRdb redid the calling of the 5' RACE reads with MiXCR, one entry per CDR3 protein. The repertoire holds about 750,000 distinct CDR3 sequences, with 15% to 20% as singletons. Study results and limitations: Typical of ankylosing spondylitis blood, it appeared, was a TCR beta motif of several highly homologous variants.

The source material was blood, either unsorted or a sorted T cell fraction (not recorded which). These receptors all come from a male donor with ankylosing spondylitis.

The chain combines TRBV30 with TRBJ2-7; D not resolved. This CDR3 comprises 12 residues. CDR1 GTSNPN and CDR2 SVGIG come from the germline V gene (reference sequence). Between the trimmed V and J ends, which lost 4 bases and 5 bases, there was a span of 12 bases. CDR3 coding DNA: TGTGCCTGGAAGACGAGACCCGACGAGCAGTACTTC. Translation: CAWKTRPDEQYF.

The chain has TRBV4-3 and TRBJ2-4; D is unresolved. Germline CDR1 LGHNA, CDR2 YSLEER. CDR3 length: 15 residues. V lost 1 base and J lost 5, with 12 bases in between. CDR3 amino acids: CASSQGSGPQNIQYF. Written as DNA, the CDR3 is TGCGCCAGCAGCCAAGGCTCGGGCCCCCAAAACATTCAGTACTTC.

The J gene is TRBJ2-7, the V gene TRBV29-1; tentative D call: TRBD2 (6 bases). This CDR3 contains 11 residues. V lost 4 bases and J lost 7, with 11 bases in between. CDR1 SQVTM and CDR2 ANQGSEA come from the germline V gene. The CDR3 bases are TGCAGCGTTGGAGGAGGGTGGGAGCAGTACTTC. This codes for CSVGGGWEQYF.

Only a few counts were recorded for this clonotype. CDR3: CASSESGGDTQYF. The CDR3 bases are TGCGCCAGCAGTGAGTCGGGGGGAGATACGCAGTATTTT. The V call is TRBV10-1, the J call TRBJ2-3, with D tentatively TRBD2 (6 bases). This CDR3 has 13 amino acids. Germline CDR1 WNHNN, CDR2 SYGVQD (reference sequence). Deletions cut 0 bases from V and 5 bases from J, with 6 bases between.

The V call is TRBV15, the J call TRBJ2-5; D unclear. There are 15 residues in the CDR3. CDR1 is LNHNV and CDR2 is YYDKDF in the germline V gene (reference sequence). V gave up 4 bases and J gave up 1 base, with 13 bases separating them. Here the CDR3 reads CATSTPTAFQETQYF. In nucleotides, the CDR3 is TGTGCCACCAGCACGCCTACAGCTTTCCAAGAGACCCAGTACTTC.

The gene calls are TRBV12-3 or TRBV12-4 and TRBJ1-1, with TRBD1 matching 9 bases. CDR3 size: 16 residues. V lost 5 bases and J lost 1; bases outside the gene matches: 8. As DNA, the CDR3 is TGTGCCAGCAGTCCGGGACAGGGTTATCCGAACACTGAAGCTTTCTTT. It encodes CASSPGQGYPNTEAFF.

This clonotype occurred a few times. V is TRBV20-1 and J is TRBJ1-1; no definite D call. This CDR3 contains 11 residues. V shed 6 bases and J shed 11 bases, with 16 bases lying between them. Per the germline V gene, CDR1 is DFQATT and CDR2 is SNEGSKA (reference sequence). In DNA, the CDR3 is TGCAGTGCAGACATGTTAGGGAATGCTTTCTTT. This translates into CSADMLGNAFF.

The chain combines TRBV7-9 with TRBJ2-7; a weak D match, TRBD2 (5 bases). CDR1 and CDR2 (germline): SEHNR, FQNEAQ (reference sequence). V dropped 2 bases and J dropped 3 bases, with 11 bases sitting between them. This CDR3 spans 14 amino acids. The chain's CDR3 is CASSLSTSYYEQYF. The DNA for the CDR3 is TGTGCCAGCAGCTTATCCACTAGTTACTACGAGCAGTACTTC.

There are a few counts of this clonotype. This chain links TRBV5-1 with TRBJ2-1, with 9 nucleotides matching TRBD2. CDR1 is SGHRS and CDR2 is YFSETQ in the germline V gene. CDR3 length equals 15 residues. Trimming at V came to 0 bases and at J to 7 bases, leaving 5 bases not matched to a gene. The CDR3 is CASSLVTSGHNEQFF. CDR3 bases: TGCGCCAGCAGCTTGGTAACTAGCGGGCATAATGAGCAGTTCTTC.

This clonotype came up a few times. The V gene is TRBV7-9, the J gene TRBJ1-2; unclear D gene. Germline V CDR1 and CDR2: SEHNR, FQNEAQ (reference sequence). Trimming cost V 3 bases and J 4 bases, with 9 bases left between them. This CDR3 is 13 amino acids long. CDR3 loop: CASSFPMGYGYTF. CDR3 bases: TGTGCCAGCAGCTTTCCTATGGGCTATGGCTACACCTTC.

V usage is TRBV5-1 and J usage is TRBJ1-4; D is undetermined. Germline V gives CDR1 SGHRS, CDR2 YFSETQ. CDR3 size: 15 residues. V lost 0 bases and J 7 bases, leaving 13 bases between the germline ends. CDR3 bases: TGCGCCAGCAGCTTGGCCCCCGGCCTGGGTGAAAAACTGTTTTTT. It codes for CASSLAPGLGEKLFF.

This clonotype was counted a few times. This chain joins TRBV4-1 and TRBJ2-1; TRBD1 is a possible D gene (6 bases). This CDR3 has 16 amino acids. Trimming removed 4 bases at V and 4 bases at J, with 17 bases between. Looked up from germline, CDR1 is MGHRA and CDR2 is YSYEKL. The CDR3 DNA reads TGCGCCAGCAGCCCCAGGGGCGAGGGGCTTTACAATGAGCAGTTCTTC. Protein: CASSPRGEGLYNEQFF.

The rearrangement joins TRBV29-1 to TRBJ2-5; D is possibly TRBD1 or TRBD2 (5 bases each). This CDR3 comprises 14 residues. From germline, CDR1 is SQVTM and CDR2 ANQGSEA. V was clipped by 6 bases and J by 6 bases, with 20 bases between them. DNA of the CDR3: TGCAGCGTCGCACCGGGGTCTGGGGGACAGACCCAGTACTTC. Translating gives CSVAPGSGGQTQYF.

The chain carries TRBV4-3 and TRBJ2-3; the match to TRBD2 covers 11 bases. Trimming at V came to 4 bases and at J to 6 bases, leaving 6 bases not matched to a gene. CDR3 length equals 15 residues. The germline CDR1 and CDR2 sequences are LGHNA and YSLEER. The CDR3 nucleotides are TGCGCCAGCAGCCTAGCGGGAGGGCCGGGGGATACGCAGTATTTT. Protein: CASSLAGGPGDTQYF.

This clonotype has more than one count but fewer than ten. V and J are TRBV11-2 and TRBJ2-1; 7 bases fit TRBD1. This CDR3 is built from 13 residues. The junction had 7 bases not matched to a gene; V was cut back by 4 bases and J by 10 bases. Germline CDR1 is SGHAT and CDR2 is FQNNGV. Written as DNA, the CDR3 is TGTGCCAGCAGCTCCCCGACAGGGCGCGAGCAGTTCTTC. As protein: CASSSPTGREQFF.

In its sample, this clonotype was seen a few times. The chain employs TRBV27 and TRBJ2-7, with D tentatively TRBD1 or TRBD2 (5 bases each). This CDR3 contains 15 residues. The germline gives CDR1 MNHEY, CDR2 SMNVEV (reference sequence). V was cut by 5 bases and J by 2 bases, with 16 bases left in between. CDR3: CASSQFEGPTYEQYF. For the CDR3, the DNA is TGTGCCAGCAGTCAATTCGAGGGGCCGACCTACGAGCAGTACTTC.

V usage is TRBV7-8 and J usage is TRBJ2-1; 8 bases align to TRBD2. CDR1 and CDR2 from the germline V gene are SGHVS and FQNEAQ. This CDR3 contains 19 residues. J lost 8 bases, V lost 1 base, and 19 bases had no gene match. The CDR3: CASSLGLTPTSGPGYEQFF. The CDR3 DNA follows: TGTGCCAGCAGCTTAGGACTGACCCCTACTAGCGGCCCGGGCTATGAGCAGTTCTTC.

The chain carries TRBV6-2 or TRBV6-3 and TRBJ2-2, with D perhaps TRBD2 (6 bases). The V and J ends lost 5 bases and 0 bases respectively, with 22 bases between them. The CDR3 has 19 residues. Germline V gene lookup returns CDR1 MNHEY and CDR2 SVGEGT. Written as DNA, the CDR3 is TGTGCCAGCAGTACGGGCCGGGGACTTCCACAACCGAACACCGGGGAGCTGTTTTTT. Translation: CASSTGRGLPQPNTGELFF.

The chain employs TRBV28 and TRBJ1-4, with D maybe TRBD1 (6 bases). The V gene lost 7 bases and the J gene lost 6 bases, with 15 bases spanning the gap. This CDR3 has 14 amino acids. CDR1 is MDHEN, CDR2 SYDVKM, per germline. CDR3: CASIRGQGHEKLFF. In nucleotides, the CDR3 is TGTGCCAGCATCCGCGGGCAGGGGCATGAAAAACTGTTTTTT.

This clonotype showed up just a few times. This chain links TRBV7-8 with TRBJ1-1; a possible D gene is TRBD1 (5 bases). This CDR3 contains 19 residues. V was clipped by 1 base and J by 0 bases, with 21 bases between them. Per germline, CDR1 SGHVS and CDR2 FQNEAQ. The CDR3 sequence: CASSLDSGLRGSVNTEAFF. CDR3 in DNA: TGTGCCAGCAGCTTAGATTCTGGTTTAAGGGGATCGGTGAACACTGAAGCTTTCTTT.

There are a few counts of this clonotype. The chain is built from TRBV7-9 and TRBJ1-1; 7 bases line up with TRBD1. Germline V gives CDR1 SEHNR, CDR2 FQNEAQ (reference sequence). J was trimmed by 6 bases and V by 5 bases; bases with no gene match: 9. CDR3 length: 14 amino acids. The DNA for the CDR3 is TGTGCCAGCAGCCAAGACAGGGATATGGCTGAAGCTTTCTTT. This codes for CASSQDRDMAEAFF.

The chain employs TRBV4-3 and TRBJ1-2, with D tentatively TRBD1 (6 bases). The germline gives CDR1 LGHNA, CDR2 YSLEER. V gave up 0 bases and J gave up 4 bases, with 12 bases separating them. The CDR3 has 15 residues. The DNA of the CDR3 is TGCGCCAGCAGCCAAGATTTGGGGGGCGGCTATGGCTACACCTTC. This gives the protein CASSQDLGGGYGYTF.

The sample holds a few counts of this clonotype. V is TRBV25-1 and J is TRBJ2-2; D gene ambiguous. This CDR3 has 16 residues. The V gene's germline CDR1 is MGHDK and CDR2 SYGVNS. The V gene lost 11 bases and the J gene lost 4 bases, with 23 bases spanning the gap. CDR3 nucleotides: TGTGCCGACCCCAGATCGCGCAGTAGAGGCACCGGGGAGCTGTTTTTT. It yields the protein CADPRSRSRGTGELFF.

The V gene is TRBV7-9, the J gene TRBJ1-1, with 9 bases fitting TRBD1. The CDR3 is made up of 16 amino acids. V shed 3 bases and J 1 base; nucleotides not matched to a gene: 6. CDR1 is SEHNR, CDR2 FQNEAQ, per germline (reference sequence). The CDR3 spells CASSFLTGGTNTEAFF. CDR3 sequence (DNA): TGTGCCAGCAGCTTTCTGACAGGGGGGACGAACACTGAAGCTTTCTTT.

This sequence joins TRBV12-3 or TRBV12-4 and TRBJ1-6; a weak D match, TRBD1 (5 bases). Trimming pared 5 bases from V and 7 bases from J, leaving 12 bases between. The CDR3 is made up of 14 amino acids. CDR3 DNA: TGTGCCAGCAGTCCCCTGGGGCGGAATTCACCCCTCCACTTT. Protein product: CASSPLGRNSPLHF.